The 27 T cell receptor beta chains below were found in one sample sequenced in a study of blood T cell repertoires in COVID-19. The method was immunoSEQ multiplex PCR; TCRdb's version includes in-frame clones alone and lacks a portion of them. The sample holds approximately 150,000 clones, about 79% seen once. Source material: peripheral blood. The receptors come from a woman aged 45-65 years in a cohort sampled during active or convalescent COVID-19.

The genes are TRBV19 and TRBJ1-1; 8 nucleotides align to TRBD1. The germline V gene encodes CDR1 LNHDA and CDR2 SQIVND (reference sequence). With V trimmed by 5 bases and J by 11 bases, 13 bases remained unmatched. The CDR3 spans 14 residues. As DNA, the CDR3 is TGTGCCAGTAGTGGGGACAGGTTGGTAGTCGCGGCTTTCTTT. It translates to CASSGDRLVVAAFF.

J is TRBJ1-1 and V is TRBV5-1, with D possibly being TRBD1 (6 bases). The CDR3 covers 14 residues. V was pared by 4 bases and J by 5 bases, with 15 bases between. CDR1 is SGHRS and CDR2 is YFSETQ in the germline V gene. CDR3 in amino acids: CASSQRGGQTEAFF. CDR3 coding DNA: TGCGCCAGCAGCCAGAGGGGTGGACAGACTGAAGCTTTCTTT.

This chain uses TRBV5-4 with TRBJ2-3; 9 bases are shared with TRBD2. After removal of 4 bases from V and 5 bases from J, the junction contained 8 bases not matched to a gene. Germline loops: CDR1 SGHNT, CDR2 YYREEE (reference sequence). This CDR3 is 15 amino acids long. In DNA, the CDR3 is TGTGCCAGCAGCGTTAGCGGGGGTGTTGGAGATACGCAGTATTTT. Protein: CASSVSGGVGDTQYF.

The J gene is TRBJ2-1, the V gene TRBV4-1; 9 bases fit TRBD2. CDR1 MGHRA and CDR2 YSYEKL come from the germline V gene. The J segment lost 5 bases and the V segment lost 4 bases, leaving 15 bases of the junction unmatched. The length of the CDR3 is 18 residues. The CDR3 DNA reads as TGCGCCAGCAGCCCAAAAAGGGCCGCGGGGGGGATCGACAATGAGCAGTTCTTC. Protein product: CASSPKRAAGGIDNEQFF.

CDR3 amino acids: CASSPGTDYGYTF. The CDR3 region has the DNA TGTGCCAGCAGCCCAGGGACAGACTATGGCTACACCTTC. This chain uses TRBV3-1 (or the pseudogene TRBV3-2) with TRBJ1-2, with TRBD1 identical over 7 bases. CDR1 and CDR2 (germline): LGHDT, YNNKEL (reference sequence). J was trimmed by 3 bases and V by 4 bases; bases with no gene match: 2. The CDR3 is made up of 13 amino acids.

This clone came up once. The chain links TRBV30 to TRBJ2-3; D is possibly TRBD1 (5 bases). The V gene lost 2 bases and the J gene lost 0 bases, with 12 bases spanning the gap. CDR3 length equals 15 residues. The germline V gene has CDR1 GTSNPN and CDR2 SVGIG (reference sequence). The CDR3 bases are TGTGCCTGGAGTTGGGGCCGCCTCAGCACAGATACGCAGTATTTT. Amino acid sequence: CAWSWGRLSTDTQYF. The full variable domain, with the rest looked up from reference TRBV30 and TRBJ2-3, is SQTIHQWPATLVQPVGSPLSLECTVEGTSNPNLYWYRQAAGRGLQLLFYSVGIGQISSEVPQNLSASRPQDRQFILSSKKLLLSDSGFYLCAWSWGRLSTDTQYFGPGTRLTVL.

The rearrangement links TRBV4-1 to TRBJ1-2, with TRBD1 as a possible D gene (5 bases). Germline CDR1 is MGHRA and CDR2 is YSYEKL. The CDR3 consists of 13 residues. V lost 0 bases, J lost 6 bases, and 8 bases lay in between. CDR3 residues: CASSQEKGNGYTF. In nucleotides, the CDR3 is TGCGCCAGCAGCCAAGAAAAGGGGAATGGCTACACCTTC.

The chain links TRBV6-6 to TRBJ1-5, with D unclear. Between the trimmed V and J ends, which lost 2 bases and 0 bases, there was a span of 11 bases. In germline, CDR1 is MNHNY, CDR2 SVGAGI (reference sequence). This CDR3 is 16 amino acids long. CDR3 in DNA: TGTGCCAGCAGTTACACTCAAACGAATAGCAATCAGCCCCAGCATTTT. It is translated as CASSYTQTNSNQPQHF.

This sequence joins TRBV9 and TRBJ2-7, with TRBD1 matching 9 bases. Germline V lookup: CDR1 SGDLS, CDR2 YYNGEE. Trimming removed 0 bases from V and 6 bases from J; junction bases left unmatched: 10. This CDR3 is 16 amino acids long. The DNA for the CDR3 is TGTGCCAGCAGCGTAGGAACCGGGACAGGGTATATCGAGCAGTACTTC. This codes for CASSVGTGTGYIEQYF.

The chain is built from TRBV6-6 and TRBJ1-1; D possibly corresponds to TRBD1 (6 bases). Germline V gene data show CDR1 as MNHNY and CDR2 as SVGAGI (reference sequence). This CDR3 spans 14 amino acids. The V and J ends lost 4 bases and 1 base respectively, with 10 bases between them. CDR3 protein: CASSSWGRNTEAFF. The CDR3 region has the DNA TGTGCCAGCAGTTCGTGGGGGCGGAACACTGAAGCTTTCTTT.

The chain uses TRBV5-4 and TRBJ1-1, with TRBD1 matching 8 bases. The junction had 2 bases not matched to a gene; V was cut back by 3 bases and J by 1 base. The CDR3 is 14 residues long. CDR1 SGHNT and CDR2 YYREEE come from the germline V gene (reference sequence). The CDR3 DNA reads as TGTGCCAGCAGCTCGACAGGGGAGAACACTGAAGCTTTCTTT. Its translation: CASSSTGENTEAFF.

The chain couples TRBV3-1 (or the pseudogene TRBV3-2) to TRBJ2-1; 8 positions agree with TRBD1. The CDR3 consists of 16 residues. Per the germline V gene, CDR1 is LGHDT and CDR2 is YNNKEL (reference sequence). The ends lost 4 bases at V and 4 bases at J; junction bases unmatched: 9. This chain's CDR3 is CASSLGSGGPYNEQFF. The DNA for the CDR3 is TGTGCCAGCAGCCTCGGATCAGGGGGCCCTTACAATGAGCAGTTCTTC.

The chain's CDR3 is CASSLVHYEQYF. In DNA, the CDR3 is TGTGCCAGCAGCTTGGTACATTACGAGCAGTACTTC. J is TRBJ2-7 and V is TRBV7-9, with no clear D. The length of the CDR3 is 12 residues. V was shortened by 3 bases and J by 4 bases, with 7 bases between the two germline ends. The V gene's germline CDR1 is SEHNR and CDR2 FQNEAQ (reference sequence).

This chain uses TRBV5-1 with TRBJ2-2; TRBD1 is a possible D gene (5 bases). The V and J ends lost 7 bases and 1 base respectively, with 14 bases between them. The germline V gene encodes CDR1 SGHRS and CDR2 YFSETQ. The CDR3 loop spans 15 amino acids. CDR3 sequence: CASATQGLNTGELFF. The CDR3 DNA sequence: TGCGCCAGCGCTACTCAGGGTTTGAACACCGGGGAGCTGTTTTTT. Full variable domain (rest looked up from reference TRBV5-1 and TRBJ2-2): KAGVTQTPRYLIKTRGQQVTLSCSPISGHRSVSWYQQTPGQGLQFLFEYFSETQRNKGNFPGRFSGRQFSNSRSEMNVSTLELGDSALYLCASATQGLNTGELFFGEGSRLTVL.

V is TRBV7-2 and J is TRBJ1-2; TRBD1 agrees at 11 bases. This CDR3 comprises 14 residues. V gave up 4 bases and J gave up 7 bases; unmatched junction bases: 5. Germline V gene lookup returns CDR1 SGHTA and CDR2 FQGNSA. The chain's CDR3 is CASSYGQGASGYTF. As DNA, the CDR3 is TGTGCCAGCAGCTACGGACAGGGGGCGAGTGGCTACACCTTC.

This clone turned up a few times. The V and J genes are TRBV2 and TRBJ2-1; D gene unclear. The CDR3 sequence is 17 residues long. Germline-derived CDR1 and CDR2 are SNHLY and FYNNEI. Trimming removed 6 bases from V and 2 bases from J, with 20 bases in between. DNA of the CDR3: TGTGCCAGCAGATCCCCTATCCCCCTGAATCCCTACAATGAGCAGTTCTTC. Its translation is CASRSPIPLNPYNEQFF.

The chain recombines TRBV30 with TRBJ1-1; 7 nucleotides line up with TRBD1. V trimming: 4 bases; J trimming: 0 bases; junction bases outside the gene matches: 8. The germline V gene has CDR1 GTSNPN and CDR2 SVGIG (reference sequence). The CDR3 spans 15 residues. This CDR3 is CAWTHRGSMNTEAFF. The CDR3 DNA sequence: TGTGCCTGGACCCACAGGGGCAGCATGAACACTGAAGCTTTCTTT.

V is TRBV18 and J is TRBJ1-5, with TRBD1 as a possible D gene (6 bases). The ends were cut back, 4 bases at V and 0 bases at J, with 16 bases in the middle. This CDR3 has 17 residues. The germline gives CDR1 KGHSH, CDR2 LQKENI. The CDR3 here is CASSHADSSYSNQPQHF. The CDR3, as DNA: TGTGCCAGCTCACACGCGGACAGTTCTTATAGCAATCAGCCCCAGCATTTT.

Only a few counts were recorded for this clone. The chain uses TRBV7-3 and TRBJ2-5; D is perhaps TRBD2 (7 bases). V lost 5 bases, J lost 5 bases, and 18 bases lay in between. Looked up from germline, CDR1 is SGHTA and CDR2 is FQGTGA. This CDR3 comprises 15 residues. Here the CDR3 reads CASSKAGAGGETQYF. As DNA, the CDR3 is TGTGCCAGCAGCAAGGCGGGGGCCGGTGGGGAGACCCAGTACTTC.

The CDR3 loop reads CASRGRGQSHSGNTIYF. CDR3 coding DNA: TGTGCCAGCAGGGGAAGGGGACAGAGCCACTCTGGAAACACCATATATTTT. This chain uses TRBV9 with TRBJ1-3, with 7 bases that match TRBD1. After removal of 5 bases from V and 0 bases from J, the junction contained 11 bases not matched to a gene. CDR3 length: 17 residues. CDR1 and CDR2 (germline): SGDLS, YYNGEE. Together with reference TRBV9 and TRBJ1-3, the CDR3 gives the full variable domain: DSGVTQTPKHLITATGQRVTLRCSPRSGDLSVYWYQQSLDQGLQFLIQYYNGEERAKGNILERFSAQQFPDLHSELNLSSLELGDSALYFCASRGRGQSHSGNTIYFGEGSWLTVV.

The chain couples TRBV24-1 to TRBJ1-2, with TRBD1 matching over 8 bases. This CDR3 region has 14 residues. V lost 4 bases, J lost 7 bases, and 7 bases stayed unmatched. Germline V lookup: CDR1 KGHDR, CDR2 SFDVKD. CDR3 coding DNA: TGTGCCACCAGTGAAAAAGACAGGGGTGGTGGCTACACCTTC. It encodes CATSEKDRGGGYTF.

CDR3 sequence reads: CASSPIPDRAIFKREFF. In DNA form, the CDR3 reads TGTGCCAGCTCACCCATCCCAGACAGGGCAATCTTTAAGAGGGAGTTCTTC. This sequence joins TRBV18 and TRBJ2-1, with 7 bases that match TRBD1. CDR3 length: 17 amino acids. In germline, CDR1 is KGHSH, CDR2 LQKENI. V shed 3 bases, J shed 14 bases, and the junction held 22 bases outside the gene matches.

This chain joins TRBV2 and TRBJ2-3, with D maybe TRBD2 (6 bases). Germline CDR1 and CDR2: SNHLY and FYNNEI. V was cut by 9 bases and J by 1 base, with 14 bases left in between. The CDR3 consists of 14 residues. This CDR3 is CAREGEGGTDTQYF. The CDR3 DNA reads as TGTGCCAGGGAGGGTGAGGGCGGCACAGATACGCAGTATTTT.

The V call is TRBV7-8, the J call TRBJ2-7; 8 nucleotides agree with TRBD1. CDR3 length equals 13 residues. The V gene's germline CDR1 is SGHVS and CDR2 FQNEAQ. The trim removed 5 bases at V and 7 bases at J, leaving 7 bases unmatched. Written as DNA, the CDR3 is TGTGCCAGCAGCCCCGGACAGGGTAGGGAGCAGTACTTC. Translated, it gives CASSPGQGREQYF. Based on the CDR3 plus reference TRBV7-8 and TRBJ2-7, the full variable domain is GAGVSQSPRYKVAKRGQDVALRCDPISGHVSLFWYQQALGQGPEFLTYFQNEAQLDKSGLPSDRFFAERPEGSVSTLKIQRTQQEDSAVYLCASSPGQGREQYFGPGTRLTVT.

This chain connects TRBV6-5 to TRBJ1-3; D may be TRBD1 (5 bases). CDR1 is MNHEY and CDR2 is SVGAGI in the germline V gene. This CDR3 contains 15 residues. V was pared by 10 bases and J by 0 bases, with 16 bases between. CDR3 nucleotides: TGTGCCACTTTCGATTGGGGCAGCTCTGGAAACACCATATATTTT. Translated: CATFDWGSSGNTIYF.

The rearrangement uses TRBV19 and TRBJ1-5, with 8 bases fitting TRBD1. CDR3 length: 20 amino acids. J was trimmed by 0 bases and V by 0 bases; bases with no gene match: 13. The germline gives CDR1 LNHDA, CDR2 SQIVND (reference sequence). The CDR3 nucleotides read TGTGCCAGTAGTATAGATCGTAGGGCAGGGGGCTATGTTAGCAATCAGCCCCAGCATTTT. Amino acids: CASSIDRRAGGYVSNQPQHF.

This clone has more than one count but fewer than ten. The CDR3 here is CAWSVQGEKLFF. CDR3 nucleotides: TGTGCCTGGAGTGTACAGGGTGAAAAACTGTTTTTT. The rearrangement links TRBV30 to TRBJ1-4; D may be TRBD1 (6 bases). The V gene's germline CDR1 is GTSNPN and CDR2 SVGIG (reference sequence). The CDR3 is 12 residues long. With 0 bases removed from V and 7 bases from J, the gap between germline ends came to 6 bases.